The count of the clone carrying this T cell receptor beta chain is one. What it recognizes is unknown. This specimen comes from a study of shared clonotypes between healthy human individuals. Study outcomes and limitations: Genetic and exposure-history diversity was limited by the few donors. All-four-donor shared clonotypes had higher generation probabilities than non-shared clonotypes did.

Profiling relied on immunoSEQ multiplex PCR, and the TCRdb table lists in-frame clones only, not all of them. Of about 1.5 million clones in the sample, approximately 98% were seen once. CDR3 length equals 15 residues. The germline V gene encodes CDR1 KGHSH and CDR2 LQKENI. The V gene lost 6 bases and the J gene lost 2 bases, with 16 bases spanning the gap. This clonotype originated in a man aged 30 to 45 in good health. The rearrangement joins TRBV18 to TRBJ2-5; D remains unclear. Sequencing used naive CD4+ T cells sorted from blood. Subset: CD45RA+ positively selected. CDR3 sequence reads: CASSRGPSQQETQYF. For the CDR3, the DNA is TGTGCCAGCTCCAGAGGTCCTAGTCAACAAGAGACCCAGTACTTC. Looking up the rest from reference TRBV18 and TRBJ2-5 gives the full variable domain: NAGVMQNPRHLVRRRGQEARLRCSPMKGHSHVYWYRQLPEEGLKFMVYLQKENIIDESGMPKERFSAEFPKEGPSILRIQQVVRGDSAAYFCASSRGPSQQETQYFGPGTRLLVL.